The 21 T cell receptor beta chains given below trace back to one sample, sequenced in a study of T cell responses to AZD1222 COVID-19 vaccine (dated by TCRdb to the early 2020s). Receptors were amplified or captured by the immunoSEQ multiplex PCR assay. TCRdb took over this immuneACCESS table, retaining in-frame rearrangements with V and J assigned. Such tables are incomplete; in checked studies, under half of the missing clones stem from an unresolved V gene, and the remainder is unexplained. The sample contains 140,000 to 150,000 clones, around 93% of them found a single time. About 9% of the sample is held by the ten biggest clonotypes. The time point label here, explained by the study, means: baseline before first vaccination. The specimen comprised peripheral blood, sampled on day 0 of AZD1222 vaccination. These receptors originate from an adult in good health.

V and J are TRBV6-5 and TRBJ1-1, with D perhaps TRBD1 (6 bases). The CDR3 is 13 amino acids. Germline CDR1 MNHEY, CDR2 SVGAGI. Trimming stripped 8 bases from V and 5 bases from J, with 15 bases between. This chain's CDR3 is CASLGGKETEAFF. Written as DNA, the CDR3 is TGTGCCAGCCTAGGGGGAAAGGAGACTGAAGCTTTCTTT.

The J gene is TRBJ1-4, the V gene TRBV15, with D perhaps TRBD1 (5 bases). This CDR3 comprises 16 residues. Per the germline V gene, CDR1 is LNHNV and CDR2 is YYDKDF (reference sequence). V dropped 5 bases and J dropped 8 bases, with 21 bases sitting between them. CDR3 residues: CATSAPVAWGVEKLFF. Written as DNA, the CDR3 is TGTGCCACCAGCGCCCCGGTGGCGTGGGGGGTAGAAAAACTGTTTTTT.

The V and J genes are TRBV4-2 and TRBJ2-2; 11 bases match TRBD2. This CDR3 is 15 amino acids long. The J segment lost 5 bases and the V segment lost 7 bases, leaving 6 bases of the junction unmatched. Germline values: CDR1 LGHNA, CDR2 YNFKEQ. CDR3 residues: CASTPTSGDTGELFF. DNA of the CDR3: TGTGCCAGCACCCCGACTAGCGGGGATACCGGGGAGCTGTTTTTT.

V and J are TRBV19 and TRBJ1-1; D is perhaps TRBD1 (6 bases). The CDR3 totals 16 residues. Between the trimmed V and J ends, which lost 6 bases and 1 base, there was a span of 18 bases. Germline V gives CDR1 LNHDA, CDR2 SQIVND (reference sequence). The chain's CDR3 is CASSPSGGAGNTEAFF. CDR3 bases: TGTGCCAGTAGCCCCTCGGGGGGCGCCGGGAACACTGAAGCTTTCTTT.

The chain recombines TRBV19 with TRBJ1-2; 8 bases are a match to TRBD1. The CDR3 has 15 residues. CDR1 and CDR2 from the germline V gene are LNHDA and SQIVND (reference sequence). Unmatched junction bases numbered 8, after V lost 4 bases and J lost 4 bases. For the CDR3, the DNA is TGTGCCAGTAGTAAGACTATGACAGGGGCCTATGGCTACACCTTC. Translated: CASSKTMTGAYGYTF.

The rearrangement uses TRBV7-2 and TRBJ1-3; D is unclear. Germline assignment: CDR1 SGHTA and CDR2 FQGNSA. V shed 9 bases and J shed 4 bases, with 13 bases lying between them. The CDR3 runs to 13 residues. As DNA, the CDR3 is TGTGCCAGTAACCCCGGAGGAGGAAACACCATATATTTT. Translating it yields CASNPGGGNTIYF.

The V gene is TRBV10-3, the J gene TRBJ2-2; a weak D match, TRBD2 (5 bases). This CDR3 has 16 residues. Between the trimmed V and J ends, which lost 11 bases and 2 bases, there was a span of 21 bases. Germline V gene sequence: CDR1 ENHRY, CDR2 SYGVKD. CDR3 protein: CAVSGGPKSNTGELFF. Here the CDR3 DNA reads TGTGCCGTATCCGGAGGACCCAAATCAAACACCGGGGAGCTGTTTTTT.

Here the CDR3 reads CATSTTSGGYNEQFF. The CDR3 coding sequence is TGTGCCACCAGCACAACTAGCGGGGGCTACAATGAGCAGTTCTTC. This rearrangement joins TRBV15 to TRBJ2-1; 11 bases map to TRBD2. Unmatched junction bases numbered 2, after V lost 4 bases and J lost 3 bases. Germline loops: CDR1 LNHNV, CDR2 YYDKDF (reference sequence). CDR3 length equals 15 residues.

V usage is TRBV18 and J usage is TRBJ1-2, with D possibly being TRBD1 (5 bases). The germline V and J ends were trimmed by 0 bases and 8 bases, with 19 bases remaining between them. CDR3 length: 16 residues. CDR1 and CDR2 (germline): KGHSH, LQKENI. CDR3 DNA sequence: TGTGCCAGCTCACCACCCAACCAGGGAGGAGATTACGGCTACACCTTC. Its protein product is CASSPPNQGGDYGYTF.

This clone showed up just once. V usage is TRBV4-1 and J usage is TRBJ1-2; D gene uncertain. Germline lookup yields CDR1 MGHRA and CDR2 YSYEKL. The CDR3 is 16 residues long. The V gene lost 0 bases and the J gene lost 0 bases, with 11 bases spanning the gap. CDR3 in amino acids: CASSQDRQEANYGYTF. For the CDR3, the DNA is TGCGCCAGCAGCCAAGATCGGCAGGAAGCTAACTATGGCTACACCTTC.

This chain uses TRBV30 with TRBJ2-2, with 7 bases identical to TRBD2. CDR3 length equals 15 residues. The germline gives CDR1 GTSNPN, CDR2 SVGIG (reference sequence). V trimming: 4 bases; J trimming: 3 bases; junction bases outside the gene matches: 8. This chain's CDR3 is CAWKVRGRDTGELFF. The CDR3 DNA reads as TGTGCCTGGAAAGTGCGGGGGAGAGACACCGGGGAGCTGTTTTTT. The full variable domain, its missing parts supplied by reference TRBV30 and TRBJ2-2, is SQTIHQWPATLVQPVGSPLSLECTVEGTSNPNLYWYRQAAGRGLQLLFYSVGIGQISSEVPQNLSASRPQDRQFILSSKKLLLSDSGFYLCAWKVRGRDTGELFFGEGSRLTVL.

The sample holds one count of this clone. The chain has TRBV23-1 and TRBJ2-7, with D perhaps matching TRBD1 or TRBD2 (5 bases each). TRBV23-1 qualifies as an ORF whose function is uncertain. The CDR3 runs 16 residues. Deletions cut 0 bases from V and 2 bases from J, with 14 bases between. The CDR3 DNA reads as TGCGCCAGCAGTCAATCTCCCGGGGCGAGGACCTACGAGCAGTACTTC. Translating it yields CASSQSPGARTYEQYF.

The chain couples TRBV5-5 to TRBJ1-3, with D hard to call. The CDR3 runs 12 residues. Trimming pared 1 base from V and 5 bases from J, leaving 4 bases between. Per germline, CDR1 SGHKS and CDR2 YYEKEE (reference sequence). CDR3 region: CASSLNRNTIYF. Here the CDR3 DNA reads TGTGCCAGCAGCTTGAATCGAAACACCATATATTTT.

The CDR3 spells CATSDFTRNEQFF. For the CDR3, the DNA is TGTGCCACCAGTGATTTTACACGCAATGAGCAGTTCTTC. J is TRBJ2-1 and V is TRBV24-1; unclear D gene. The germline gives CDR1 KGHDR, CDR2 SFDVKD. V gave up 1 base and J gave up 6 bases, with 6 bases separating them. The CDR3 consists of 13 residues.

The chain carries TRBV5-5 and TRBJ1-2, with TRBD1 matching over 7 bases. The CDR3 consists of 17 residues. Germline V gene lookup returns CDR1 SGHKS and CDR2 YYEKEE (reference sequence). J was trimmed by 2 bases and V by 0 bases; bases with no gene match: 10. The CDR3 coding sequence is TGTGCCAGCAGCTTGGCCGAACAAATACAGGGGAACTATGGCTACACCTTC. This encodes CASSLAEQIQGNYGYTF.

This clone is a singleton in its sample. This sequence joins TRBV4-3 and TRBJ1-2, with TRBD1 matching over 7 bases. The V gene end was trimmed by 1 base and the J gene end by 0 bases; junction bases not matched to a gene: 5. The V gene's germline CDR1 is LGHNA and CDR2 YSLEER. The CDR3 totals 16 residues. The CDR3 region has the DNA TGCGCCAGCAGCCAAGTGACAGGGAAACCTAACTATGGCTACACCTTC. It translates to CASSQVTGKPNYGYTF.

This rearrangement joins TRBV5-4 to TRBJ1-1; D might be TRBD1 (5 bases). Germline V lookup: CDR1 SGHNT, CDR2 YYREEE (reference sequence). The CDR3 spans 15 residues. With 4 bases removed from V and 4 bases from J, the gap between germline ends came to 17 bases. The CDR3 spells CASSLNGRGATEAFF. The CDR3 nucleotides are TGTGCCAGCAGCCTAAATGGAAGGGGCGCCACTGAAGCTTTCTTT.

This clone was seen just once. This chain links TRBV29-1 with TRBJ1-2; 7 nucleotides match TRBD1. In germline, CDR1 is SQVTM, CDR2 ANQGSEA. V was clipped by 7 bases and J by 5 bases; unmatched bases: 13. This CDR3 has 14 residues. The CDR3 region is CSAPRQGLGYGYTF. The CDR3 DNA reads as TGCAGCGCACCACGACAGGGCTTGGGGTATGGCTACACCTTC.

V gene TRBV6-1 combines with J gene TRBJ2-5; the D gene is possibly TRBD2 (5 bases). Germline values: CDR1 MNHNS, CDR2 SASEGT. The CDR3 totals 15 residues. V shed 2 bases and J shed 1 base, with 11 bases lying between them. The CDR3 region is CASSETGWPQETQYF. CDR3 coding DNA: TGTGCCAGCAGTGAAACGGGGTGGCCCCAAGAGACCCAGTACTTC.

The V call is TRBV2, the J call TRBJ2-2, with TRBD2 as a possible D gene (5 bases). Germline V gene lookup returns CDR1 SNHLY and CDR2 FYNNEI. Trimming cost V 4 bases and J 2 bases, with 17 bases left between them. The CDR3 is 17 amino acids. The CDR3: CASSVIPGGLNTGELFF. In DNA form, the CDR3 reads TGTGCCAGCAGTGTAATCCCCGGAGGCCTCAACACCGGGGAGCTGTTTTTT. The variable domain in full, with the rest retrieved from reference TRBV2 and TRBJ2-2, is EPEVTQTPSHQVTQMGQEVILRCVPISNHLYFYWYRQILGQKVEFLVSFYNNEISEKSEIFDDQFSVERPDGSNFTLKIRSTKLEDSAMYFCASSVIPGGLNTGELFFGEGSRLTVL.

The rearrangement links TRBV21-1 to TRBJ1-1; the table's D call TRBD1 went unverified against the DNA. TRBV21-1 is designated a pseudogene. The length of the CDR3 is 15 residues. CDR3 DNA sequence: TGTGCCAGCAGCAAAGAGGAGGGGGCGCGGACTGAAGCTTTCTTT. Protein product: CASSKEEGARTEAFF.